The 29 T cell receptor beta chains reported below all come from one sample, sequenced in a study of tumor-infiltrating lymphocytes in oesophageal squamous cell carcinoma. Via MiXCR, TCRdb re-called the PCR reads, giving one row per CDR3 protein. Of approximately 10,000 distinct CDR3 sequences in the sample, around 53% were seen once. The sequencing sample was made of esophageal tumor tissue. All receptors derive from a female donor with esophageal squamous cell carcinoma.

This clonotype was detected ten times or more. The rearrangement joins TRBV6-1 to TRBJ1-3; D unclear. The V gene lost 5 bases and the J gene lost 2 bases, with 13 bases spanning the gap. The CDR3 spans 15 residues. CDR1 and CDR2 (germline): MNHNS, SASEGT. The CDR3 DNA follows: TGTGCCAGCAGTACTCCAGGCGGGCCTGGAAACACCATATATTTT. This gives the protein CASSTPGGPGNTIYF.

This clonotype came up many times. The CDR3 reads CASRSHRGRNTGELFF. The CDR3 DNA reads TGTGCCAGCAGGTCCCACAGGGGCCGGAACACCGGGGAGCTGTTTTTT. This chain links TRBV27 with TRBJ2-2, with 7 bases identical to TRBD1. Trimming removed 6 bases from V and 1 base from J; junction bases left unmatched: 8. Germline-derived CDR1 and CDR2 are MNHEY and SMNVEV (reference sequence). This CDR3 has 16 amino acids.

The CDR3 nucleotides read TGTGCCAGCGGAGCGCCGAGCACAGATACGCAGTATTTT. Translation gives CASGAPSTDTQYF. This chain joins TRBV6-1 and TRBJ2-3; D gene ambiguous. This CDR3 region has 13 residues. Germline V CDR1 and CDR2: MNHNS, SASEGT. Trimming took 8 bases from V and 0 from J, leaving 9 bases between them.

V usage is TRBV12-5 and J usage is TRBJ2-1; D call uncertain. The V end was cut by 1 base, the J end by 6 bases, with 7 bases between. The CDR3 has 13 residues. Germline CDR1 reads LGHNT; CDR2 reads FRNRAP. The CDR3 loop reads CASGLGRFNEQFF. CDR3 nucleotide sequence: TGTGCTAGTGGTTTGGGGAGATTCAATGAGCAGTTCTTC.

The V call is TRBV30, the J call TRBJ2-3, with D maybe TRBD1 (5 bases). V was clipped by 3 bases and J by 5 bases, with 12 bases between them. The length of the CDR3 is 13 residues. Germline V gene sequence: CDR1 GTSNPN, CDR2 SVGIG (reference sequence). CDR3 amino acids: CAWRKQDEDTQYF. The CDR3 nucleotides are TGTGCCTGGAGAAAACAGGACGAAGATACGCAGTATTTT.

In its sample, this clonotype ranks as medium-sized. V and J are TRBV11-2 and TRBJ2-4, with 10 bases aligning to TRBD2. The length of the CDR3 is 19 residues. After removal of 0 bases from V and 0 bases from J, the junction contained 8 bases not matched to a gene. Germline V gene lookup returns CDR1 SGHAT and CDR2 FQNNGV. CDR3 sequence: CASSLDLLAGGLAKNIQYF. In nucleotides, the CDR3 is TGTGCCAGCAGCTTAGATCTTTTAGCGGGGGGTCTAGCCAAAAACATTCAGTACTTC.

This clonotype was found once. The gene calls are TRBV6-6 and TRBJ2-1; the D gene is possibly TRBD1 (6 bases). With 3 bases removed from V and 9 bases from J, the gap between germline ends came to 18 bases. In germline, CDR1 is MNHNY, CDR2 SVGAGI (reference sequence). The CDR3 has 15 amino acids. The CDR3 bases are TGTGCCAGCAGTTATGACAGGCGAGTAGGAGGTGAGCAGTTCTTC. Protein: CASSYDRRVGGEQFF.

This chain joins TRBV3-1 and TRBJ1-1, with a tentative D call TRBD1 (5 bases). V was pared by 6 bases and J by 7 bases, with 12 bases between. Per the germline V gene, CDR1 is LGHDT and CDR2 is YNNKEL (reference sequence). This CDR3 is built from 12 residues. The DNA for the CDR3 is TGTGCCAGCAGGTTGAGGGGCCTTGAAGCTTTCTTT. Translating it yields CASRLRGLEAFF.

This chain links TRBV7-3 with TRBJ2-5; 11 bases are shared with TRBD2. Near its end, the DNA agrees better with TRBJ2-1, so the J call may be wrong. CDR3 length equals 15 residues. Germline lookup yields CDR1 SGHTA and CDR2 FQGTGA. This chain's CDR3 is CASSARLAGHNEQFF. CDR3 nucleotide sequence: TGTGCCAGCAGCGCCCGACTAGCGGGGCACAATGAGCAGTTCTTC.

In regard to this clonotype: A much larger clone is a single base away; this may be a read error. V usage is TRBV12-3 or TRBV12-4 and J usage is TRBJ1-6; 10 positions match TRBD1. The J call is uncertain, as TRBJ2-7 better fits the DNA end. The CDR3 runs 16 residues. The CDR3 nucleotides read TGTGCCAGCAGTCTACAGACAGGGGGCGCTTGGCATGAGCAGTACTTC. It yields the protein CASSLQTGGAWHEQYF.

The chain couples TRBV7-8 to TRBJ2-7; unclear D gene. The DNA end lines up better with TRBJ2-5; the J call may be wrong. The germline V gene has CDR1 SGHVS and CDR2 FQNEAQ. This CDR3 has 15 amino acids. CDR3 DNA: TGTGCCAGCAGTTACGGCTCACCCCGTGAAGGGACCCAGTACTTC. As protein: CASSYGSPREGTQYF.

In this sample, this clonotype turned up many times. The genes are TRBV6-1 and TRBJ1-6; D uncertain. The CDR3 length is 12 residues. CDR1 is MNHNS and CDR2 is SASEGT in the germline V gene. Trimming left V 5 bases short and J 8 bases short, with 7 bases between. The CDR3 loop is CASSYGDSPLHF. The CDR3 DNA reads as TGTGCCAGCAGTTACGGGGATTCACCCCTCCACTTT.

Here the CDR3 reads CASSEGGLAKTQFF. CDR3 sequence (DNA): TGTGCCAGCAGCGAAGGGGGACTAGCGAAGACCCAGTTCTTC. This chain uses TRBV7-3 with TRBJ2-1; 10 bases match TRBD2. The CDR3 length is 14 residues. Germline CDR1 is SGHTA and CDR2 is FQGTGA. Trimming cost V 5 bases and J 13 bases; bases outside gene matches: 11.

The chain has TRBV19 and TRBJ2-3; D gene ambiguous. This CDR3 contains 12 residues. Germline V CDR1 and CDR2: LNHDA, SQIVND (reference sequence). V dropped 4 bases and J dropped 6 bases, with 8 bases sitting between them. The CDR3 protein is CASSSFLDTQYF. CDR3 DNA: TGTGCCAGTAGTAGTTTCCTGGATACGCAGTATTTT.

This clonotype was picked up a small number of times. This chain uses TRBV7-9 with TRBJ2-5; D ambiguous. Matching the DNA end better, TRBJ2-1 makes the J call doubtful. CDR1 and CDR2 (germline): SEHNR, FQNEAQ (reference sequence). CDR3 length: 13 amino acids. The CDR3 here is CASSLASLAEQFF. The CDR3 region has the DNA TGTGCCAGCAGCTTAGCGAGTTTGGCAGAGCAGTTCTTC.

By share, this clonotype ranks as medium-sized. A single base separates this from a much larger clone, so it may be a read error. CDR3 residues: CASSLEHSYNEQYF. CDR3 coding DNA: TGTGCCAGCAGCTTAGAACACTCCTACAATGAGCAGTACTTC. The chain has TRBV11-2 and TRBJ2-1; D uncertain. The DNA end is a closer match to TRBJ2-7, so the J assignment may be wrong. CDR3 length: 14 residues. The germline CDR1 and CDR2 sequences are SGHAT and FQNNGV.

This chain joins TRBV7-2 and TRBJ2-1; the D gene could be TRBD1 or TRBD2 (6 bases each). The CDR3 runs 16 residues. The germline V gene has CDR1 SGHTA and CDR2 FQGNSA. V lost 2 bases and J lost 1, with 12 bases in between. CDR3 sequence reads: CASSLNAGTSYNEQFF. CDR3 DNA sequence: TGTGCCAGCAGCTTAAACGCGGGGACATCCTACAATGAGCAGTTCTTC.

The chain combines TRBV12-3 or TRBV12-4 with TRBJ1-2; D gene unclear. This CDR3 contains 12 residues. V gave up 2 bases and J gave up 8 bases, with 9 bases separating them. CDR3 in amino acids: CASSLYLLGYTF. The DNA of the CDR3 is TGTGCCAGCAGTTTATACCTACTCGGCTACACCTTC.

In its sample, this clonotype was seen a few times. The chain uses TRBV5-1 and TRBJ1-4; D ambiguous. The CDR3 extends over 14 amino acids. The germline V gene encodes CDR1 SGHRS and CDR2 YFSETQ. V shed 1 base and J shed 7 bases, with 11 bases lying between them. CDR3 amino acids: CASSLSLLGEKLFF. CDR3 sequence (DNA): TGCGCCAGCAGCTTGTCGCTGTTGGGTGAAAAACTGTTTTTT.

The rearrangement joins TRBV7-3 to TRBJ2-3, with 12 bases matching TRBD2. This CDR3 is built from 15 residues. Trimming removed 5 bases from V and 6 bases from J; junction bases left unmatched: 6. Per the germline V gene, CDR1 is SGHTA and CDR2 is FQGTGA. The CDR3 coding sequence is TGTGCCAGCAGCCCACTAGCGGGGGGCATGGATACGCAGTATTTT. This gives the protein CASSPLAGGMDTQYF.

Concerning this clonotype itself: A junction end diverges from the germline sequence, so it may reflect a read error. The V gene is TRBV7-3, the J gene TRBJ2-7; 8 bases agree with TRBD1. The CDR3 runs 15 residues. Germline CDR1 reads SGHTA; CDR2 reads FQGTGA. CDR3 loop: CASSLRDRSNSPLHF. CDR3 nucleotides: TGTGCCAGCAGCCTCCGGGACAGGAGTAATTCACCCCTCCACTTC.

V usage is TRBV28 and J usage is TRBJ2-1, with a weak D call TRBD1 (6 bases). The J call may be incorrect, as the DNA end agrees better with TRBJ1-2. The germline V gene encodes CDR1 MDHEN and CDR2 SYDVKM. This CDR3 is built from 13 residues. This CDR3 is CASSWPQQGGYTF. For the CDR3, the DNA is TGTGCCAGCAGTTGGCCCCAACAGGGCGGCTACACCTTC.

The V gene is TRBV7-2, the J gene TRBJ2-1, with 7 bases aligning to TRBD2. The DNA matches TRBJ2-3 better at its end, which makes the J call doubtful. The CDR3 extends over 14 amino acids. From germline, CDR1 is SGHTA and CDR2 FQGNSA. In DNA, the CDR3 is TGTGCCAGCAGCTGGGGAGGGAGCACAGATACGCAGTATTTT. This translates into CASSWGGSTDTQYF.

The chain uses TRBV7-6 and TRBJ2-3; no clear D gene. V lost 5 bases and J 10 bases, leaving 19 bases between the germline ends. Germline V lookup: CDR1 SGHVS, CDR2 FNYEAQ. The CDR3 sequence is 14 residues long. CDR3 sequence: CASSQSRAEIAQYF. CDR3 DNA: TGTGCCAGCAGCCAATCTAGGGCCGAGATAGCGCAGTATTTT.

This chain joins TRBV7-2 and TRBJ2-3; D is unclear. Matching the DNA end better, TRBJ2-1 makes the J call doubtful. This CDR3 has 14 amino acids. Per the germline V gene, CDR1 is SGHTA and CDR2 is FQGNSA. The CDR3 nucleotides are TGTGCCAGCAGCTTTGACCCCTCCTACAATGAGCAGTTCTTC. Protein product: CASSFDPSYNEQFF.

This clonotype has a single count. The V and J genes are TRBV7-3 and TRBJ2-5, with D perhaps being TRBD1 or TRBD2 (5 bases each). CDR1 is SGHTA, CDR2 FQGTGA, per germline. This CDR3 is built from 15 residues. Trimming pared 5 bases from V and 11 bases from J, leaving 24 bases between. CDR3 amino acids: CASSETAARAREQYF. The DNA for the CDR3 is TGTGCCAGCAGCGAGACAGCGGCAAGGGCCAGGGAGCAGTACTTC.

This clonotype was counted at least ten times. A much larger clone sits a single nucleotide away, making a read error possible. This chain connects TRBV6-1 to TRBJ2-5, with TRBD2 identical over 9 bases. V dropped 5 bases and J dropped 11; count of bases not matched to a gene: 21. The germline V gene encodes CDR1 MNHNS and CDR2 SASEGT. There are 17 residues in the CDR3. In DNA, the CDR3 is TGTGCCAGCAGTAGGGCCCTAAGCGGGAGGACCTACAATGAGCAGTACTTC. Protein sequence: CASSRALSGRTYNEQYF.

The CDR3 DNA sequence: TGTGCCAGCAGCTTACAGGGTACCTACGAGCAGTACTTC. It is translated as CASSLQGTYEQYF. The chain is built from TRBV7-8 and TRBJ2-1, with a weak D call TRBD1 (5 bases). The end of the DNA fits TRBJ2-7 better, so the J call may be wrong. This CDR3 contains 13 residues. From germline, CDR1 is SGHVS and CDR2 FQNEAQ.

Only one count was recorded for this clonotype. The chain uses TRBV11-2 and TRBJ2-4, with a weak D call TRBD2 (6 bases). The DNA end lines up better with TRBJ2-1; the J call may be wrong. CDR1 and CDR2 (germline): SGHAT, FQNNGV. The CDR3 runs 17 residues. CDR3 coding DNA: TGTGCCAGCAGCCCGGGCGGGGCGGGGTCCTCCTACAATGAGCAGTTCTTC. It translates to CASSPGGAGSSYNEQFF.